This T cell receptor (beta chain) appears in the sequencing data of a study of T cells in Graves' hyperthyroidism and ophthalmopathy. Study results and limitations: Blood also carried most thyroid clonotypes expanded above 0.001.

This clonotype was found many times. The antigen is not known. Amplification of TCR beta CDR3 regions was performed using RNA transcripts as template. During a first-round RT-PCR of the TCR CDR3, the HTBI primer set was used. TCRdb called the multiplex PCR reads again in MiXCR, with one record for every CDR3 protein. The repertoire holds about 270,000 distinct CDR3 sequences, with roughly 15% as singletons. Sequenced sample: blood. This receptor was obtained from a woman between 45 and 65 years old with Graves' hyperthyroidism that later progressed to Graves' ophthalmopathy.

In DNA form, the CDR3 reads TGTGCCAGCAGCTATAGCGGGAGCCCTCACAATGAGCAGTTCTTC. This encodes CASSYSGSPHNEQFF. The gene calls are TRBV11-2 and TRBJ2-1; 9 bases are a match to TRBD2. V lost 4 bases, J lost 5 bases, and 6 bases stayed unmatched. The CDR3 length is 15 residues. From germline, CDR1 is SGHAT and CDR2 FQNNGV. Drawing the rest from reference TRBV11-2 and TRBJ2-1, the complete variable domain is EAGVAQSPRYKIIEKRQSVAFWCNPISGHATLYWYQQILGQGPKLLIQFQNNGVVDDSQLPKDRFSAERLKGVDSTLKIQPAKLEDSAVYLCASSYSGSPHNEQFFGPGTRLTVL.